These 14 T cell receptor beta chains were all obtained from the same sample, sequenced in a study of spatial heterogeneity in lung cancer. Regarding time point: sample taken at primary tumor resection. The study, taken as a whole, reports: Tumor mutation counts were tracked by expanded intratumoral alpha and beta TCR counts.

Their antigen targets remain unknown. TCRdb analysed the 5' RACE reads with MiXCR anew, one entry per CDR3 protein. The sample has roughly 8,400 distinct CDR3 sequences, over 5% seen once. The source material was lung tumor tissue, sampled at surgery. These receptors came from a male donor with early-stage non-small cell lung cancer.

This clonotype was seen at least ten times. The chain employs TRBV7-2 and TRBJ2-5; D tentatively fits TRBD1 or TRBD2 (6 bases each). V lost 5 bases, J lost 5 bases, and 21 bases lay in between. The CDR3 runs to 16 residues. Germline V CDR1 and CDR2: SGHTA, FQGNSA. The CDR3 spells CASSAIEGGWGETQYF. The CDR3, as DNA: TGTGCCAGCAGCGCGATAGAGGGGGGATGGGGTGAGACCCAGTACTTC.

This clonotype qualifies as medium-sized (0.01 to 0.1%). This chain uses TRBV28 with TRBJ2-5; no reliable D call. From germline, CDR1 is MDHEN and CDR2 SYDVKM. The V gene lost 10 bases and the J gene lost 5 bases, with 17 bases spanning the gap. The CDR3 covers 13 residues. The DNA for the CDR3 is TGTGCCATCAATAAGTTCAGGCGCGAGACCCAGTACTTC. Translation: CAINKFRRETQYF.

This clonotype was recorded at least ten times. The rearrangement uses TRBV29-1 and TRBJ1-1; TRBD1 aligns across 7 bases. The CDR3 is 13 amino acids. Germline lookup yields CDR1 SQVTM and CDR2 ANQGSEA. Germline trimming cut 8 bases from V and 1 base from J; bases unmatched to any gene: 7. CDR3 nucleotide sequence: TGCAGCTATTACCGGACAGGGAACACTGAAGCTTTCTTT. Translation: CSYYRTGNTEAFF. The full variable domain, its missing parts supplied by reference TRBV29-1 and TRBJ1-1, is SAVISQKPSRDICQRGTSLTIQCQVDSQVTMMFWYRQQPGQSLTLIATANQGSEATYESGFVIDKFPISRPNLTFSTLTVSNMSPEDSSIYLCSYYRTGNTEAFFGQGTRLTVV.

The CDR3 coding sequence is TGCAGCGTTATGGGGGGCGGGACAGATACGCAGTATTTT. This gives the protein CSVMGGGTDTQYF. The chain recombines TRBV29-1 with TRBJ2-3, with D perhaps being TRBD1 or TRBD2 (6 bases each). The CDR3 runs to 13 residues. V lost 5 bases and J lost 3, with 12 bases in between. Looked up from germline, CDR1 is SQVTM and CDR2 is ANQGSEA.

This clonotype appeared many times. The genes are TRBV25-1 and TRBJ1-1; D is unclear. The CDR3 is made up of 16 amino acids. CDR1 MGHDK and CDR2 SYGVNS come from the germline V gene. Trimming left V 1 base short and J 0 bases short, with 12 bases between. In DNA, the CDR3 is TGTGCCAGCAGTGAATTCGGCAGTCGACTGAACACTGAAGCTTTCTTT. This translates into CASSEFGSRLNTEAFF.

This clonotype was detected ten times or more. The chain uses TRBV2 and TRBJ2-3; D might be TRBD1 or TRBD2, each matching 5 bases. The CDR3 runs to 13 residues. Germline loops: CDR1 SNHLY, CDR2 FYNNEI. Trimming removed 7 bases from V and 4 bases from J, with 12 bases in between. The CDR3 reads CASTQVGADTQYF. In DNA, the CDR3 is TGTGCCAGCACCCAAGTGGGGGCAGATACGCAGTATTTT.

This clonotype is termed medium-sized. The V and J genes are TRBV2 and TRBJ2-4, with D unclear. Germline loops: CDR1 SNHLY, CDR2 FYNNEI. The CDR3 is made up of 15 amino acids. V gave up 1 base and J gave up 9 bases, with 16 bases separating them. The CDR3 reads CASSEDSLGGLIQYF. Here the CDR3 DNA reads TGTGCCAGCAGTGAAGACAGCCTAGGTGGTCTCATTCAGTACTTC.

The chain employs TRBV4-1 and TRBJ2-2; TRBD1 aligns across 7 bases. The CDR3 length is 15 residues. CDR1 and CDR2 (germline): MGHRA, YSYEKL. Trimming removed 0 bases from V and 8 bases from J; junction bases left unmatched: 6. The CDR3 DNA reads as TGCGCCAGCAGCCAAGATACAGGGGTAGGAGGGGAGCTGTTTTTT. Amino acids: CASSQDTGVGGELFF.

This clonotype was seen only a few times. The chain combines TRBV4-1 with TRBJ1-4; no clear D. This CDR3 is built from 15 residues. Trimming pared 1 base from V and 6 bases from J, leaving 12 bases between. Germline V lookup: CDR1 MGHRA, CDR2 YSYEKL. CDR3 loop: CASSQVEGDDEKLFF. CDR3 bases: TGCGCCAGCAGCCAAGTTGAGGGAGATGATGAAAAACTGTTTTTT.

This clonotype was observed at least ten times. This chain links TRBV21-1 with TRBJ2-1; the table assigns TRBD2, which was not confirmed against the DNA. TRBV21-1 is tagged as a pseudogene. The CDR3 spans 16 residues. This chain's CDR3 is CASSPRNGGSGYEQFF. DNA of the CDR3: TGTGCCAGCAGCCCCCGTAATGGCGGGAGTGGGTATGAGCAGTTCTTC.

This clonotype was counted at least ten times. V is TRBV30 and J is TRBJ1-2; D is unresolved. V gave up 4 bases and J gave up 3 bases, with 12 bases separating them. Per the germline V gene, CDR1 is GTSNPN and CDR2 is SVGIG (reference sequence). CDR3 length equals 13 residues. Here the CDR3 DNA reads TGTGCCTGGAATTCGGGCGGAGACTATGGCTACACCTTC. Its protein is CAWNSGGDYGYTF.

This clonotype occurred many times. This CDR3 reads CASSSAGTIYEQFF. DNA of the CDR3: TGTGCCAGCAGCTCAGCAGGGACTATCTATGAGCAGTTCTTC. V usage is TRBV7-9 and J usage is TRBJ2-1, with 7 bases matching TRBD2. V lost 4 bases and J lost 8; bases outside the gene matches: 8. The CDR3 is 14 residues long. The germline gives CDR1 SEHNR, CDR2 FQNEAQ (reference sequence).

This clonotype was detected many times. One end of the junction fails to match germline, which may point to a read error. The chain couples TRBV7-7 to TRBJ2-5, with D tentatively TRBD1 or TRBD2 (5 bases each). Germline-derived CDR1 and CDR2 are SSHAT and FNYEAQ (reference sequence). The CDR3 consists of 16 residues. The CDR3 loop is CASSLLGNSGRETQYF. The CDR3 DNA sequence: TGTGCTAGCAGCTTACTCGGGAACTCAGGGAGAGAGACCCAGTACTTC.

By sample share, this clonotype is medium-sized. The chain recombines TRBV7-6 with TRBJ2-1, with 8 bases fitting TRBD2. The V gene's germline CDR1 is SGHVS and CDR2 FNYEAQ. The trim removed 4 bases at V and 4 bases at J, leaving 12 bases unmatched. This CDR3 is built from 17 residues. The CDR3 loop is CASSSISGTSRYNEQFF. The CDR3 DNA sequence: TGTGCCAGCAGCTCGATTAGCGGGACAAGCAGATACAATGAGCAGTTCTTC.